Here is one T cell receptor (beta chain) with its context. The data were taken from a study of blood T cell repertoires in COVID-19. Overall study: Samples of COVID-19 (acute and convalescent) were obtained from the United States, Italy and Spain.

V lost 8 bases, J lost 7 bases, and 23 bases stayed unmatched. The CDR3 extends over 20 amino acids. In germline, CDR1 is LNHNV, CDR2 YYDKDF (reference sequence). In the original workflow: Amplification from reference gene primers served as the basis for estimated nucleated cell counts. Some clones are missing from TCRdb's copy, which holds only in-frame ones; the method was immunoSEQ multiplex PCR. Clone size and the V and J calls come from that table; the DNA yielded D and trimming. The sample holds approximately 54,000 clones; over 90% are singletons and the top ten take roughly 3.9%. The rearrangement joins TRBV15 to TRBJ2-1; 13 bases match TRBD2. Input material: peripheral blood. The TCR sequence derives from a man aged 50-59 years with acute or convalescent COVID-19. The DNA for the CDR3 is TGTGCCACCGTACGAGACACCTTTTTCCGGACTAGCGGGAGAACGAATGAGCAGTTCTTC. This translates into CATVRDTFFRTSGRTNEQFF.